This T cell receptor beta chain was sequenced for a study of identical twins. Study-wide results and limits: The analysis was cross-sectional rather than longitudinal within donors. Cord blood beta clonotypes present at high abundance carried fewer insertions; no such pattern appeared in memory repertoires.

TCRdb analysed the 5' RACE reads with MiXCR anew, one entry per CDR3 protein. The sample has roughly 350,000 distinct CDR3 sequences, approximately 9.1% seen once. Every donor was a healthy Caucasian. There are a few counts of this clonotype. Its antigen is not known. CDR3 length equals 16 residues. After removal of 5 bases from V and 6 bases from J, the junction contained 9 bases not matched to a gene. CDR1 is SGHTA and CDR2 is FQGNSA in the germline V gene. The sequence was collected from a woman aged 50 to 65 in good health. The rearrangement joins TRBV7-2 to TRBJ2-3; 12 bases map to TRBD2. The specimen sequenced was naive T cells sorted from blood. The CDR3 DNA reads as TGTGCCAGCAGCCTCGCGACTAGCGGGAGCTGGGATACGCAGTATTTT. Translation: CASSLATSGSWDTQYF.